Listed here is a single TCR beta chain. This clone's antigen is unknown. Base qualities were left out, and no much larger clone turns up one base away. TCRbeta CDR3 regions were amplified from genomic DNA using the immunoSEQ Assay, a bias-controlled multiplex PCR. Under the source paper's analysis protocol: Nucleated cell counts per sample were estimated from amplification of reference gene primers within the assay. Sequence reads were collapsed and filtered to measure the absolute abundance of every unique TCRbeta CDR3 rearrangement. For each sample, productive Simpson clonality was calculated as the square root of Simpson's diversity index over productive rearrangements. Drawn from immuneACCESS, this table holds only the in-frame rearrangements with V and J called that TCRdb kept. Clones are partly lost; checked studies trace under half to an unresolved V gene and leave the rest unexplained. Clonal size and the V and J genes are those of that table, whereas D and trimming came from the DNA. Here the sample has a few hundred thousand clones; 75% to 90% occur a single time. About 4.9% of the sample rests with the top ten.

The sample comes from a study of blood T cell repertoires in COVID-19 (TCRdb year 2020). Concerning the study at large: Samples covering the acute and convalescent phases of COVID-19 were provided by collaborators in the United States, Italy and Spain. The prospective study material was composed of cDNA or gDNA derived from T cells, B-cell-depleted T cells, or PBMCs. Subjects who had been exposed to COVID-19, were actively infected with it, or had recovered from it provided the deeply sampled blood TCRbeta repertoires that made up the dataset. A freely available public database, intended as a resource for researchers studying the immune response to SARS-CoV-2, is where the repertoires were released. Samples were obtained from the ongoing ImmuneRACE study (first 160 participants) and from some 1,300 subjects provided by 6 global collaborators. A de-identified subject ID, COVID-19 status, age in years and sex were almost always included in the sample metadata. Where available, HLA class I and class II types were taken from metadata supplied by the sample provider and were not determined by assay-based typing. The research as a whole found: Clinical and demographic metadata were provided uncurated, with the amount varying by source and participant.

Participants in the prospective study were enrolled through a virtual design, were aged about 18 to 100 years, and lived in about 25 United States geographic areas. In the prospective study, cohorts were assigned on the basis of participant-reported clinical history obtained from a screening survey and a study questionnaire. Recovered participants in ImmuneRACE Cohort 3 were defined by two consecutive negative NP/OP PCR tests, clearance by a healthcare professional, or resolution of symptoms. Each participant in the prospective study had whole blood, serum and a nasopharyngeal or oropharyngeal swab collected by mobile phlebotomists. Prospective study participants could optionally give additional blood draws and questionnaires over an approximately 2-month period. Before DNA extraction, blood samples from the prospective study were shipped at room temperature or frozen. CDR1 and CDR2 are read off the germline V gene (reference sequence) as MNHEY and SMNVEV. Trimming removed 6 bases from V and 7 bases from J; the gene matches leave 17 bases unexplained. The CDR3 contains 16 residues, cysteine and phenylalanine counted. Only the CDR3 DNA stays, 48 bases, in frame from base 1.

The clonotype originates from a woman aged 50 to 65 who had recovered from COVID-19. Input material: PBMCs or T cells enriched from blood (not recorded which). The chain was built from TRBV27 and TRBJ1-2, and 7 junctional nucleotides match TRBD1. The sequence in DNA is TGTGCCAGCAGATTGGCCCTGGGACAGAGCGGGGGTGGCTACACCTTC. Its protein is CASRLALGQSGGGYTF.